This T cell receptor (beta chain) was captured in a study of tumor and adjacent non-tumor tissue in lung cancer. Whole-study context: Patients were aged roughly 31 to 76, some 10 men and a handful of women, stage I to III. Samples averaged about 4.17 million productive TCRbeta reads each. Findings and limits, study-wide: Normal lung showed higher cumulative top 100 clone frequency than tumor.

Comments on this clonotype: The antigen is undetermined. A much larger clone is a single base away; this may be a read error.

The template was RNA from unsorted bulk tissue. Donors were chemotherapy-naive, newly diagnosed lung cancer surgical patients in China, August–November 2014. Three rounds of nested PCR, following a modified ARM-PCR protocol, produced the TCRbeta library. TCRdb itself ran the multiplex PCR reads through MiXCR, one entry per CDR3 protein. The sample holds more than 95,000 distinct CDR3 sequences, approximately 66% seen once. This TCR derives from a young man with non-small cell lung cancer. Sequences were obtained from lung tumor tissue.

In DNA, the CDR3 is TGCAGTGCTGGTCAGGGTCGTGAAAAACTGTTTTTT. It specifies CSAGQGREKLFF. The genes are TRBV20-1 and TRBJ1-4, with D tentatively TRBD1 (5 bases). The CDR3 extends over 12 amino acids. The germline CDR1 and CDR2 sequences are DFQATT and SNEGSKA (reference sequence). Deletions cut 5 bases from V and 7 bases from J, with 11 bases between.